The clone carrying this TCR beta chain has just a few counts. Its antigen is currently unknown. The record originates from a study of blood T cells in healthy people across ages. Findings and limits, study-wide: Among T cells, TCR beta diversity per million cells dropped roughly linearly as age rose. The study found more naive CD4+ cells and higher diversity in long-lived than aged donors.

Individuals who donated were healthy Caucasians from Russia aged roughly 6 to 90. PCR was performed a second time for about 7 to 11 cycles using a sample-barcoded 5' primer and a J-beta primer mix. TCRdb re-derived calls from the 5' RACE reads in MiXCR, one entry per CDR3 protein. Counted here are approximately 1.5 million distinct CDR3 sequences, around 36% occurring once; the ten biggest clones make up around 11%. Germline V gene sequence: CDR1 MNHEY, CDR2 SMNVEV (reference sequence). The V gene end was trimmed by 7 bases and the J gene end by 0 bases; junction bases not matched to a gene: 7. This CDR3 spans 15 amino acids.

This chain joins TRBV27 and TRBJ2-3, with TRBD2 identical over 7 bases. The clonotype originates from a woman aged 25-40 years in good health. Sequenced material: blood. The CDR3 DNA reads TGTGCCAGCACGGACTTGCGGGGGAGCACAGATACGCAGTATTTT. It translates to CASTDLRGSTDTQYF.